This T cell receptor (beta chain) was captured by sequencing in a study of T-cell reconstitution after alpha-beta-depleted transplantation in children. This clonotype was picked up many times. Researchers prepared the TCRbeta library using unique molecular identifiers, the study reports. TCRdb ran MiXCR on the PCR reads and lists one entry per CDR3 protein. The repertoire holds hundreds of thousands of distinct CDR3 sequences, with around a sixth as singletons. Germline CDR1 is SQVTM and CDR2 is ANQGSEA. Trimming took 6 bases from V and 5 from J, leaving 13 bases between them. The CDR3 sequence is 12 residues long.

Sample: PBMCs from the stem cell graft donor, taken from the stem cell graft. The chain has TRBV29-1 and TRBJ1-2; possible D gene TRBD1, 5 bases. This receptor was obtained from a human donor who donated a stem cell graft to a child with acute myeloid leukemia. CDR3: CSVADTAYGYTF. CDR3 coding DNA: TGCAGCGTCGCGGACACCGCATATGGCTACACCTTC. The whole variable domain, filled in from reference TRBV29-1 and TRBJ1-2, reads SAVISQKPSRDICQRGTSLTIQCQVDSQVTMMFWYRQQPGQSLTLIATANQGSEATYESGFVIDKFPISRPNLTFSTLTVSNMSPEDSSIYLCSVADTAYGYTFGSGTRLTVV.